This note documents a single T cell receptor beta chain sequence. Antigen specificity is unknown. TCRdb fed the RT-PCR reads into MiXCR, producing one record per CDR3 protein. Of 150,000 to 200,000 distinct CDR3 sequences in the sample, approximately 10% were seen once. This record belongs to a study of response to subunit inactivated influenza vaccine. Findings and limits, study-wide: Authors proposed each seasonal influenza vaccination draws in few new T cells.

CDR1 KGHSH and CDR2 LQKENI come from the germline V gene. V lost 3 bases and J 9 bases, leaving 12 bases between the germline ends. The CDR3 contains 13 residues. Sample: non-naive T cells sorted from PBMCs, taken roughly 6 weeks after vaccination. This receptor was taken from a man in his forties or fifties who received an inactivated influenza vaccine. V usage is TRBV18 and J usage is TRBJ2-1; tentatively, D is TRBD2 (5 bases). CDR3 residues: CASSPHTEGEQFF. CDR3 sequence (DNA): TGTGCCAGCTCACCGCATACCGAGGGTGAGCAGTTCTTC. The variable domain in full, completed from reference TRBV18 and TRBJ2-1, reads NAGVMQNPRHLVRRRGQEARLRCSPMKGHSHVYWYRQLPEEGLKFMVYLQKENIIDESGMPKERFSAEFPKEGPSILRIQQVVRGDSAAYFCASSPHTEGEQFFGPGTRLTVL.